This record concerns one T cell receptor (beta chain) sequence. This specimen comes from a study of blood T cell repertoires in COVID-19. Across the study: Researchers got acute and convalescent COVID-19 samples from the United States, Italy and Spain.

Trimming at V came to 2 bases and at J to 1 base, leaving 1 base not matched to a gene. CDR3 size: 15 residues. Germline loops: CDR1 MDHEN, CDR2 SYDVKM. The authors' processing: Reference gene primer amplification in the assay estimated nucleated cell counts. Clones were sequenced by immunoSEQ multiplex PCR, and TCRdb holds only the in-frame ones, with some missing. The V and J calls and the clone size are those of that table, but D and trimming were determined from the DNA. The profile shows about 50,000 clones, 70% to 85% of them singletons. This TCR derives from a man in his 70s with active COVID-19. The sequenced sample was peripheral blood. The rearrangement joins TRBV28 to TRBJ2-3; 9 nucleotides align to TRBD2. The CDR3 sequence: CASSLGGRGTDTQYF. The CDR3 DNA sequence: TGTGCCAGCAGTTTAGGCGGGAGGGGCACAGATACGCAGTATTTT.